The next 9 T cell receptor beta chains were all read from a single sample in a study of shared clonotypes between healthy human individuals. Clones were sequenced by immunoSEQ multiplex PCR, and TCRdb holds only the in-frame ones, with some missing. The sample shows 2 million to 2.5 million clones, roughly 95% of them seen only once. The sequencing sample was made of naive CD4+ T cells sorted from blood. The subset denotes: CD45RA+ positively selected. Receptor source: a man aged 18 to 30 in good health.

The rearrangement uses TRBV11-2 and TRBJ1-1; 11 nucleotides align to TRBD1. The CDR3 consists of 15 residues. V shed 3 bases, J shed 6 bases, and the junction held 6 bases outside the gene matches. CDR1 is SGHAT and CDR2 is FQNNGV in the germline V gene. The CDR3 region has the DNA TGTGCCAGCAGCTTGATAGGGACAGGGGGGTCTGAAGCTTTCTTT. This sequence encodes CASSLIGTGGSEAFF.

The chain employs TRBV9 and TRBJ2-5; D may be TRBD1 (5 bases). CDR1 and CDR2 from the germline V gene are SGDLS and YYNGEE. Trimming stripped 0 bases from V and 2 bases from J, with 20 bases between. The CDR3 has 18 amino acids. The CDR3 sequence is CASSVATGALGAQETQYF. CDR3 DNA sequence: TGTGCCAGCAGCGTAGCTACTGGGGCGTTAGGAGCGCAAGAGACCCAGTACTTC. Full variable domain (remainder filled in from reference TRBV9 and TRBJ2-5): DSGVTQTPKHLITATGQRVTLRCSPRSGDLSVYWYQQSLDQGLQFLIQYYNGEERAKGNILERFSAQQFPDLHSELNLSSLELGDSALYFCASSVATGALGAQETQYFGPGTRLLVL.

This clone appeared a single time. The V call is TRBV6-1, the J call TRBJ1-6, with no clear D. Germline CDR1 MNHNS, CDR2 SASEGT. The V and J ends lost 5 bases and 1 base respectively, with 9 bases between them. The CDR3 is 15 amino acids. Here the CDR3 reads CASSLLESYNSPLHF. DNA of the CDR3: TGTGCCAGCAGTCTATTGGAGTCCTATAATTCACCCCTCCACTTT.

The chain couples TRBV14 to TRBJ1-1, with D maybe TRBD1 (5 bases). V lost 2 bases, J lost 1 base, and 8 bases lay in between. Germline V gene sequence: CDR1 SGHDN, CDR2 FVKESK. The CDR3 has 14 amino acids. The CDR3 sequence is CASSQRGQNTEAFF. The CDR3 coding sequence is TGTGCCAGCAGCCAACGTGGACAGAACACTGAAGCTTTCTTT.

This chain uses TRBV28 with TRBJ1-4; maybe TRBD1 (5 bases). V lost 4 bases to trimming and J lost 8 bases, with 14 bases between them. Germline V gene sequence: CDR1 MDHEN, CDR2 SYDVKM. This CDR3 comprises 14 residues. CDR3 nucleotide sequence: TGTGCCAGCAGTTCTGGGGCCGAGGCGGAAAAACTGTTTTTT. The encoded protein is CASSSGAEAEKLFF.

On this clone: Other DNA sequences in the same sample also yield this CDR3. The CDR3 DNA reads TGTGCCAGCAGTTACCGGGACAAGAGGGGCTACACCTTC. Translated: CASSYRDKRGYTF. The chain has TRBV6-5 and TRBJ1-2; perhaps TRBD1 as D (6 bases). Trimming removed 2 bases at V and 8 bases at J, with 12 bases between. Germline lookup yields CDR1 MNHEY and CDR2 SVGAGI. The CDR3 contains 13 residues.

This clone showed up just once. Distinct nucleotide sequences in the sample also encode this CDR3. The V call is TRBV11-2, the J call TRBJ1-1; D is unclear. CDR1 and CDR2 from the germline V gene are SGHAT and FQNNGV. Trimming took 1 base from V and 1 from J, leaving 7 bases between them. The CDR3 runs 14 residues. DNA for the CDR3: TGTGCCAGCAGCTTAGGCCCAGGGAACACTGAAGCTTTCTTT. It translates to CASSLGPGNTEAFF. Variable domain in full (rest from reference TRBV11-2 and TRBJ1-1): EAGVAQSPRYKIIEKRQSVAFWCNPISGHATLYWYQQILGQGPKLLIQFQNNGVVDDSQLPKDRFSAERLKGVDSTLKIQPAKLEDSAVYLCASSLGPGNTEAFFGQGTRLTVV.

This chain uses TRBV27 with TRBJ1-2, with 9 bases lining up with TRBD1. Germline values: CDR1 MNHEY, CDR2 SMNVEV (reference sequence). The junction had 12 bases not matched to a gene; V was cut back by 6 bases and J by 7 bases. The CDR3 extends over 15 amino acids. As DNA, the CDR3 is TGTGCCAGCAGCCCGTCCTTAGGGGGACAGGGTGGCTACACCTTC. It encodes CASSPSLGGQGGYTF.

V gene TRBV28 combines with J gene TRBJ2-3, with 8 bases fitting TRBD1. This CDR3 has 15 residues. J lost 6 bases, V lost 8 bases, and 13 bases had no gene match. Germline CDR1 reads MDHEN; CDR2 reads SYDVKM. CDR3 sequence (DNA): TGTGCCAGCTCTTCCCAGGGGGCTGGGTCCGATACGCAGTATTTT. Its protein is CASSSQGAGSDTQYF.